This entry describes one TCR beta chain. Antigen specificity is unknown. These data are taken from a study of T cells in tuberculosis. Whole-study results and caveats: Smaller alpha distances in active tuberculosis partly reflected shorter CDR3-alpha lengths.

Trimming removed 0 bases from V and 0 bases from J, with 12 bases in between. The germline CDR1 and CDR2 sequences are SGDLS and YYNGEE. CDR3 length: 16 residues. Clones were read by immunoSEQ multiplex PCR, and TCRdb kept only the in-frame ones, dropping some. The sample yields 40,000 to 50,000 clones, 95% seen once. On average roughly 100,000 T cells per donor were immunosequenced. The sample taken for sequencing was PBMCs. The TCR sequence derives from a donor aged 10-29 years with latent tuberculosis or without tuberculosis infection. V is TRBV9 and J is TRBJ1-1; D unresolved. Written as DNA, the CDR3 is TGTGCCAGCAGCGTAGAGTCACTTTCCATGAACACTGAAGCTTTCTTT. This encodes CASSVESLSMNTEAFF.